Sequencing of this T cell receptor beta chain was carried out in a study of blood T cell repertoires in COVID-19. In the study overall: The United States, Italy and Spain were the sources of the acute and convalescent COVID-19 samples. From T cells, B-cell-depleted T cells, or PBMCs came the material, which was cDNA or gDNA.

Original analysis: From reference gene primer amplification, estimates of nucleated cell counts were derived. Only in-frame clones appear in the TCRdb table, and some are missing; sequencing was by immunoSEQ multiplex PCR. The DNA gave D and trimming, while V, J and clone size come from that table. Of about 50,000 clones listed, 75% to 85% were seen once; the top ten hold around 17%. Per germline, CDR1 SGHNT and CDR2 YYREEE (reference sequence). CDR3 size: 15 residues. Germline trimming cut 4 bases from V and 7 bases from J; bases unmatched to any gene: 11. The TCR originated in a man in his forties with acute or convalescent COVID-19. The rearrangement joins TRBV5-4 to TRBJ2-1; 7 bases align to TRBD2. Sequencing was performed on peripheral blood. The CDR3 loop is CASSTKTSPENEQFF. For the CDR3, the DNA is TGTGCCAGCAGCACAAAGACTAGCCCTGAGAATGAGCAGTTCTTC. The full variable domain, its missing parts supplied by reference TRBV5-4 and TRBJ2-1, is ETGVTQSPTHLIKTRGQQVTLRCSSQSGHNTVSWYQQALGQGPQFIFQYYREEENGRGNFPPRFSGLQFPNYSSELNVNALELDDSALYLCASSTKTSPENEQFFGPGTRLTVL.